This T cell receptor beta chain came from a study of CD4 T cells in relation to SARS-CoV-2 and coronaviruses. At the level of the study: After nine to eleven days of antigen culture, PBMC TCR beta CDR3s were sequenced.

Before the COVID-19 pandemic, during about 2010-2018, CD4+ T cells were taken from unexposed donors. CD4+ T cells were isolated from the cells after roughly 11 days of culture. Assay: immunoSEQ multiplex PCR; the TCRdb copy retains only in-frame clones and omits some. The table records 15,000 to 25,000 clones, over 70% of them present only once. Of note for this clone: Its target is unknown.

The CDR3 is 14 residues long. Germline CDR1 LNHDA, CDR2 SQIVND (reference sequence). V lost 5 bases, J lost 3 bases, and 11 bases lay in between. Sequenced material: CD4+ T cells from PBMCs, cultured in vitro. The J gene is TRBJ2-1, the V gene TRBV19, with unresolved D. This TCR was recovered from a human donor in good health. The CDR3 sequence is CASSSPASYNEQFF. The CDR3 region has the DNA TGTGCCAGTAGTTCCCCGGCTAGCTACAATGAGCAGTTCTTC.